The clone carrying this TCR beta chain was picked up many times. J lost 5 bases, V lost 6 bases, and 7 bases had no gene match. In germline, CDR1 is LGHNT, CDR2 FRNRAP. This CDR3 is 15 amino acids long. The data were obtained in a study of neurological immune-mediated disorders. Each TCR transcript was tagged with a 10-nucleotide random UMI during 5'RACE. TCRdb redid the calling of the 5' RACE reads with MiXCR, one entry per CDR3 protein. The sample has 100,000 to 150,000 distinct CDR3 sequences, around 3% seen once. The chain recombines TRBV12-5 with TRBJ2-2; 9 bases align to TRBD1. This TCR was sampled from a woman in her twenties or thirties with multiple sclerosis. Specimen: PBMCs. The CDR3 spells CASGPGTGQTGELFF. CDR3 bases: TGTGCTAGTGGACCGGGGACAGGGCAAACCGGGGAGCTGTTTTTT.